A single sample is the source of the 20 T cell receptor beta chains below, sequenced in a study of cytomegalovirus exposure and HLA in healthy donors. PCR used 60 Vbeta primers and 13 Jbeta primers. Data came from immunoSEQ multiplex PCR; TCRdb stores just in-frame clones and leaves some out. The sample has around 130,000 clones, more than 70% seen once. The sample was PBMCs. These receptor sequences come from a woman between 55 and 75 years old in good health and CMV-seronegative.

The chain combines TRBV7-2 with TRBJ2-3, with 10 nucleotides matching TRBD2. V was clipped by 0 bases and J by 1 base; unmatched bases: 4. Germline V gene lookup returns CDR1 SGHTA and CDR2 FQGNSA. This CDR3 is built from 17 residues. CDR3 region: CASSLALTSGRTDTQYF. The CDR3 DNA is TGTGCCAGCAGCTTAGCGCTGACTAGCGGGCGCACAGATACGCAGTATTTT.

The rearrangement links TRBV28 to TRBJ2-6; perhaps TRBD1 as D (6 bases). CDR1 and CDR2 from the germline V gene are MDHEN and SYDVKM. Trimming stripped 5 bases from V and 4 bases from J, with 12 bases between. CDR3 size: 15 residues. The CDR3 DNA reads TGTGCCAGCAGTGAATCAGGGGTCGGGGCCAACGTCCTGACTTTC. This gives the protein CASSESGVGANVLTF.

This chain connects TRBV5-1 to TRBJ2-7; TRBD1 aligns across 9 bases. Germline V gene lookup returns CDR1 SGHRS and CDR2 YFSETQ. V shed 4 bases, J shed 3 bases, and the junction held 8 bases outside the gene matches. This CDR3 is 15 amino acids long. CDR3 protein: CASSITGGENYEQYF. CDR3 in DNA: TGCGCCAGCAGCATTACAGGGGGCGAAAACTACGAGCAGTACTTC.

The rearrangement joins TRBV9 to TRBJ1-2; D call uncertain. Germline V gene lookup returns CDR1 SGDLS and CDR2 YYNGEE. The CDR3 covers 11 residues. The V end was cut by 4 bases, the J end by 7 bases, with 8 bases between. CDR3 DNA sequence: TGTGCCAGCAGCCGGGGTAGTGGCTACACCTTC. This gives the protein CASSRGSGYTF.

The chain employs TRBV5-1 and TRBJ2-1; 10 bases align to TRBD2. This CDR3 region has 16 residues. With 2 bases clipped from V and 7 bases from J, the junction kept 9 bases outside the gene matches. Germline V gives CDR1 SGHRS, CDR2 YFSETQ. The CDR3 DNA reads TGCGCCAGCAGCTTTCAAGCGGGAGGGCCCGGTAATGAGCAGTTCTTC. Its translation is CASSFQAGGPGNEQFF.

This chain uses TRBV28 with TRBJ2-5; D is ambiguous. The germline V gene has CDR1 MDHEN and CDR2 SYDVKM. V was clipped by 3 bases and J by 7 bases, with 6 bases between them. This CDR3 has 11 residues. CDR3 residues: CASSFQVTQYF. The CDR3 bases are TGTGCCAGCAGTTTCCAGGTGACCCAGTACTTC.

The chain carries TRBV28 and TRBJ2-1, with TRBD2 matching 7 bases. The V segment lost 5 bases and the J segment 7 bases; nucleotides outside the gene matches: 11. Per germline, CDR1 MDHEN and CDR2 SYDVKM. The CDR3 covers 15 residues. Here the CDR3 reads CASSPRGYPRNEQFF. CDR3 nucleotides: TGTGCCAGCAGTCCGCGGGGGTACCCAAGGAATGAGCAGTTCTTC. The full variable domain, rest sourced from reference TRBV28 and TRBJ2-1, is DVKVTQSSRYLVKRTGEKVFLECVQDMDHENMFWYRQDPGLGLRLIYFSYDVKMKEKGDIPEGYSVSREKKERFSLILESASTNQTSMYLCASSPRGYPRNEQFFGPGTRLTVL.

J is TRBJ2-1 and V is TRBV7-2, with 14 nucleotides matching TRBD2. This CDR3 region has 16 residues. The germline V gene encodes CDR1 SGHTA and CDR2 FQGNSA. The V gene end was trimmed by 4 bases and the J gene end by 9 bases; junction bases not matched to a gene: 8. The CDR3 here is CASSYGLAGGQGEQFF. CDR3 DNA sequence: TGTGCCAGCAGCTATGGACTAGCGGGAGGACAAGGTGAGCAGTTCTTC.

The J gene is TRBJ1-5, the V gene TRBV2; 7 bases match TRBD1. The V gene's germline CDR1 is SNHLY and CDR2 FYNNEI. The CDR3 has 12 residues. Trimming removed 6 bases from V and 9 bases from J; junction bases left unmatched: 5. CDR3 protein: CASRGQGGPQHF. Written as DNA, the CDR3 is TGTGCCAGCAGGGGCCAGGGGGGGCCCCAGCATTTT. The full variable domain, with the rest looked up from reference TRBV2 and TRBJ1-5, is EPEVTQTPSHQVTQMGQEVILRCVPISNHLYFYWYRQILGQKVEFLVSFYNNEISEKSEIFDDQFSVERPDGSNFTLKIRSTKLEDSAMYFCASRGQGGPQHFGDGTRLSIL.

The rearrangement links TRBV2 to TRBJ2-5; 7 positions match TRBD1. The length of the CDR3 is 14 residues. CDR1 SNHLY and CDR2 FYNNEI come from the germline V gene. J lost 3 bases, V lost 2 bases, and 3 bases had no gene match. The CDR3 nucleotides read TGTGCCAGCAGTGAATCCAGGGGGAAAGAGACCCAGTACTTC. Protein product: CASSESRGKETQYF. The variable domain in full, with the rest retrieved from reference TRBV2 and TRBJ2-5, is EPEVTQTPSHQVTQMGQEVILRCVPISNHLYFYWYRQILGQKVEFLVSFYNNEISEKSEIFDDQFSVERPDGSNFTLKIRSTKLEDSAMYFCASSESRGKETQYFGPGTRLLVL.

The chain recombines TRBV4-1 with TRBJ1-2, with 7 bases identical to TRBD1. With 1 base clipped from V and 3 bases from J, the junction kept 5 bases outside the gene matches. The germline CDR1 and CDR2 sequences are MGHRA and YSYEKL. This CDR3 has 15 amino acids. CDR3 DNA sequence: TGCGCCAGCAGCCAAGGTCCGGGACAGTACTATGGCTACACCTTC. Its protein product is CASSQGPGQYYGYTF.

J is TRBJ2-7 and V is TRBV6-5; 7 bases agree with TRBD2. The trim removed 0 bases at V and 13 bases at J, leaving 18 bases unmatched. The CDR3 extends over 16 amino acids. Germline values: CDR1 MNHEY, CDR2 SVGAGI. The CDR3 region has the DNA TGTGCCAGCAGTTACTCAGAACGGGGCGGGAGACAGCTTTTCTACTTC. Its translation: CASSYSERGGRQLFYF.

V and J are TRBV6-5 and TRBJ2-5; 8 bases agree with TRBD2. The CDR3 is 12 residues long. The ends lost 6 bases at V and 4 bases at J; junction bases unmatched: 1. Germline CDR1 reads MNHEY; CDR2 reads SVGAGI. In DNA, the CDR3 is TGTGCCAGCAGCGGGAGGGGAGAGACCCAGTACTTC. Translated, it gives CASSGRGETQYF.

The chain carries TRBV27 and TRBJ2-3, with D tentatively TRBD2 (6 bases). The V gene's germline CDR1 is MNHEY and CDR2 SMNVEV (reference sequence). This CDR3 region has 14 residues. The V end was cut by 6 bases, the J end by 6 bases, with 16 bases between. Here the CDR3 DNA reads TGTGCCAGCAGGAAAGGGGCGGGACGGGATACGCAGTATTTT. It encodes CASRKGAGRDTQYF.

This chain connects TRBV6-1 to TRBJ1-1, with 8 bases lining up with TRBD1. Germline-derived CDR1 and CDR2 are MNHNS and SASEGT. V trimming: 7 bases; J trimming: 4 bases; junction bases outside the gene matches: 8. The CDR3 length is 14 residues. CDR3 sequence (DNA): TGTGCCAGCATTACAGGGGGTACGGGCACTGAAGCTTTCTTT. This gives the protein CASITGGTGTEAFF.

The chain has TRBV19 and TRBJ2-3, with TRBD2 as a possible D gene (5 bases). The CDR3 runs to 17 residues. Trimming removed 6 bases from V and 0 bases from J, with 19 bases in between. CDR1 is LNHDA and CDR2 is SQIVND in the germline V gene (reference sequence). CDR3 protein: CASRQPGTRPSTDTQYF. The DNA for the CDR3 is TGTGCCAGTAGGCAACCGGGAACCCGACCTAGCACAGATACGCAGTATTTT.

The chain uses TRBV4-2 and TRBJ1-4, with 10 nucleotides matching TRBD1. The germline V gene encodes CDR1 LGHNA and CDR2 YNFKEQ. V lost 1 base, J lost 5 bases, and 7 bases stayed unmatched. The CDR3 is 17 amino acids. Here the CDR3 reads CASSQGGTGARNEKLFF. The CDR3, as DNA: TGTGCCAGCAGCCAAGGAGGGACAGGGGCGCGGAATGAAAAACTGTTTTTT.

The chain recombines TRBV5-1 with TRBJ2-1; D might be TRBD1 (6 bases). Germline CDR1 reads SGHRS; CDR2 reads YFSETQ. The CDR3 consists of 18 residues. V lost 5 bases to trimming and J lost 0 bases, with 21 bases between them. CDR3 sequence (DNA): TGCGCCAGCAGAAATAAAGGGGGTGCCCCTAGCTCCTACAATGAGCAGTTCTTC. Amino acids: CASRNKGGAPSSYNEQFF.

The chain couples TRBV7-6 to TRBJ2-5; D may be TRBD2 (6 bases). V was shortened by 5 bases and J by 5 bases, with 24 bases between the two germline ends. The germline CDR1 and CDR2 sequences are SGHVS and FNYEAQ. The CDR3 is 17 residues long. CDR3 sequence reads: CASSPSGGSTTTETQYF. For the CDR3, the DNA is TGTGCCAGCAGCCCGAGTGGGGGGTCTACTACCACGGAGACCCAGTACTTC.

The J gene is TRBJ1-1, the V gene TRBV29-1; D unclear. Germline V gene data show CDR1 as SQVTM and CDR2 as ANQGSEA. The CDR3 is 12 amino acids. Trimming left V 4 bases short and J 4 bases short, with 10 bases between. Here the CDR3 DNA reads TGCAGCGTTGTCGTCAGATTCACTGAAGCTTTCTTT. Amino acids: CSVVVRFTEAFF.